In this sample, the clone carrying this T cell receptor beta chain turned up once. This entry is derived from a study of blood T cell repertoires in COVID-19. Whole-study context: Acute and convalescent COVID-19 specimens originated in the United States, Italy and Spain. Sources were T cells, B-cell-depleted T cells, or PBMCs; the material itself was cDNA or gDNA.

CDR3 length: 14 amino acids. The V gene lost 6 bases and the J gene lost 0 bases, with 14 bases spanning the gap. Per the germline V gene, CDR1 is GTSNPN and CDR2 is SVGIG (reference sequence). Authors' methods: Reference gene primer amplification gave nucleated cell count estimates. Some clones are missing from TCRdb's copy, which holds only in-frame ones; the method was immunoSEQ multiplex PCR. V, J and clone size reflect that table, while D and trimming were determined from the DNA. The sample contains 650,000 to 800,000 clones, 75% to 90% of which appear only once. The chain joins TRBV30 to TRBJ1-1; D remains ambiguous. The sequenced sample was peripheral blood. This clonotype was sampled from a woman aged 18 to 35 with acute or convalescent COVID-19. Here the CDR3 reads CACRPRALNTEAFF. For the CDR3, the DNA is TGTGCCTGCAGGCCGAGGGCCTTGAACACTGAAGCTTTCTTT.